This T cell receptor (beta chain) was sequenced in a study of blood T cell repertoires in COVID-19. Study-level background: Samples representing acute and convalescent COVID-19 were sourced from the United States, Italy and Spain. T cells, B-cell-depleted T cells, or PBMCs provided the cDNA or gDNA that served as material.

J was trimmed by 0 bases and V by 5 bases; bases with no gene match: 8. The germline gives CDR1 SEHNR, CDR2 FQNEAQ (reference sequence). This CDR3 contains 16 residues. In assigning cohorts, the study relied on participant-reported clinical history. Profiled with immunoSEQ multiplex PCR; TCRdb holds only in-frame clones, not every one. This table holds some 210,000 clones, roughly 87% found once. The sample taken for sequencing was PBMCs or T cells enriched from blood (not recorded which). The rearrangement uses TRBV7-9 and TRBJ2-7, with TRBD1 identical over 9 bases. The source of this sequence is a man in his late teens or twenties with acute COVID-19. CDR3 sequence: CASSARTGEGSYEQYF. CDR3 in DNA: TGTGCCAGCAGCGCCCGGACAGGGGAAGGCTCCTACGAGCAGTACTTC.